The 8 T cell receptor beta chains in this list originate from one sample, sequenced in a study of cytomegalovirus exposure and HLA in healthy donors. Primers: 60 Vbeta forward and 13 Jbeta reverse. TCRdb's copy holds only in-frame clones and misses some; the assay was immunoSEQ multiplex PCR. Among about 160,000 clones listed, 60% to 70% were seen once. The material sequenced was PBMCs. These receptors were collected from a woman between 55 and 75 years old in good health and CMV-seropositive.

The V and J genes are TRBV10-2 and TRBJ2-2, with 8 bases lining up with TRBD1. The germline V gene encodes CDR1 WSHSY and CDR2 SAAADI. The CDR3 covers 12 residues. V was pared by 6 bases and J by 7 bases, with 1 base of the junction left unmatched. CDR3 in amino acids: CASRDRDGELFF. DNA for the CDR3: TGCGCCAGCAGGGACAGGGACGGGGAGCTGTTTTTT.

The chain has TRBV13 and TRBJ1-1; maybe TRBD1 (5 bases). The germline V gene encodes CDR1 PRHDT and CDR2 FYEKMQ (reference sequence). Trimming stripped 1 base from V and 1 base from J, with 16 bases between. This CDR3 comprises 17 residues. The CDR3 DNA sequence: TGTGCCAGCAGCTTAGAGGGGCTGGCACAGGCGAACACTGAAGCTTTCTTT. Translation: CASSLEGLAQANTEAFF.

V usage is TRBV27 and J usage is TRBJ2-7; tentative D call: TRBD1 (5 bases). Trimming shortened V by 4 bases and J by 2 bases, and 15 bases separated the two germline ends. The CDR3 length is 15 residues. Germline values: CDR1 MNHEY, CDR2 SMNVEV (reference sequence). Here the CDR3 reads CASSSSGIPTYEQYF. For the CDR3, the DNA is TGTGCCAGCAGTTCCTCAGGGATCCCCACCTACGAGCAGTACTTC.

This clone was seen only a few times. Other DNA sequences in the same sample also yield this CDR3. The chain joins TRBV4-1 to TRBJ1-1, with D perhaps matching TRBD1 (5 bases). There are 13 residues in the CDR3. The V and J ends lost 0 bases and 13 bases respectively, with 15 bases between them. The germline V gene has CDR1 MGHRA and CDR2 YSYEKL. CDR3 DNA sequence: TGCGCCAGCAGCCAAGATCGGGGACTCCCTATTTTCTTT. The encoded protein is CASSQDRGLPIFF.

V usage is TRBV9 and J usage is TRBJ2-6; D may be TRBD1 (6 bases). This CDR3 contains 18 residues. CDR1 is SGDLS and CDR2 is YYNGEE in the germline V gene. V was cut by 2 bases and J by 2 bases, with 17 bases left in between. Here the CDR3 reads CASSVVQLDRAGANVLTF. As DNA, the CDR3 is TGTGCCAGCAGCGTCGTCCAGCTGGACAGAGCTGGGGCCAACGTCCTGACTTTC.

The rearrangement links TRBV19 to TRBJ2-1; D is undetermined. With 5 bases removed from V and 2 bases from J, the gap between germline ends came to 7 bases. The CDR3 extends over 13 amino acids. Germline V gives CDR1 LNHDA, CDR2 SQIVND (reference sequence). Here the CDR3 reads CASSLTPYNEQFF. CDR3 sequence (DNA): TGTGCCAGTAGTCTAACGCCCTACAATGAGCAGTTCTTC. Filled out from reference TRBV19 and TRBJ2-1, the complete variable domain reads DGGITQSPKYLFRKEGQNVTLSCEQNLNHDAMYWYRQDPGQGLRLIYYSQIVNDFQKGDIAEGYSVSREKKESFPLTVTSAQKNPTAFYLCASSLTPYNEQFFGPGTRLTVL.

The chain employs TRBV29-1 and TRBJ2-3; 9 bases fit TRBD2. The germline CDR1 and CDR2 sequences are SQVTM and ANQGSEA. This CDR3 is built from 18 residues. The junction had 19 bases not matched to a gene; V was cut back by 4 bases and J by 5 bases. This chain's CDR3 is CSVVLGLAGRLGIDTQYF. In DNA, the CDR3 is TGCAGCGTTGTATTAGGGCTAGCGGGACGACTTGGCATAGATACGCAGTATTTT.

The chain has TRBV7-2 and TRBJ1-5, with a weak D call TRBD1 (6 bases). From germline, CDR1 is SGHTA and CDR2 FQGNSA. This CDR3 spans 15 amino acids. The V end was cut by 4 bases, the J end by 3 bases, with 13 bases between. This chain's CDR3 is CASSSYRAYNQPQHF. The CDR3 region has the DNA TGTGCCAGCAGCTCTTACAGGGCTTACAATCAGCCCCAGCATTTT.